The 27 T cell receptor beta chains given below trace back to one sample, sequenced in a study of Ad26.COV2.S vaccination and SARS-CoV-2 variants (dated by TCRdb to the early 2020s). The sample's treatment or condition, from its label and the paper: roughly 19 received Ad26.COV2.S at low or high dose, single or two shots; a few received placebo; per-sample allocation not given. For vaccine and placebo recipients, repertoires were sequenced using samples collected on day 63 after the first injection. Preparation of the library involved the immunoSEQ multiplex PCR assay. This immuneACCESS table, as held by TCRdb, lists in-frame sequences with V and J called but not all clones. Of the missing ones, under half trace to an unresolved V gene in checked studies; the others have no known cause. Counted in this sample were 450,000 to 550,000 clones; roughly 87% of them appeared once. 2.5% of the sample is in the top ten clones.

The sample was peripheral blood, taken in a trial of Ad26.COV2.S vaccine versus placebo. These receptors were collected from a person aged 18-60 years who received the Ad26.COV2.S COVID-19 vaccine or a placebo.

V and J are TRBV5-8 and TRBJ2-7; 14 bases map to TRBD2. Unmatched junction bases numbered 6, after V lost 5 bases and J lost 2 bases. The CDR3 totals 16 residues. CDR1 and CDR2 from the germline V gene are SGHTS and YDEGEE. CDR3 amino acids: CASRGLAGVYPYEQYV. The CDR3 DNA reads TGTGCCAGCAGGGGACTAGCGGGAGTTTACCCCTACGAGCAGTACGTC.

The CDR3 reads CASSVEDNSYEQYF. CDR3 in DNA: TGTGCCAGCAGCGTAGAGGACAACTCCTACGAGCAGTACTTC. V gene TRBV9 combines with J gene TRBJ2-7; the D gene is possibly TRBD1 (5 bases). Germline values: CDR1 SGDLS, CDR2 YYNGEE. V shed 0 bases and J shed 0 bases, with 7 bases lying between them. This CDR3 contains 14 residues.

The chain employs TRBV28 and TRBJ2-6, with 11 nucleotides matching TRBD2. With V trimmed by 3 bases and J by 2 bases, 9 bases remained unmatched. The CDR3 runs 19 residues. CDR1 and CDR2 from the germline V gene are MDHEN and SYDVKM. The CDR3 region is CASSFPASGGHAGANVLTF. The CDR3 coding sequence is TGTGCCAGCAGTTTCCCCGCTAGCGGGGGGCACGCTGGGGCCAACGTCCTGACTTTC.

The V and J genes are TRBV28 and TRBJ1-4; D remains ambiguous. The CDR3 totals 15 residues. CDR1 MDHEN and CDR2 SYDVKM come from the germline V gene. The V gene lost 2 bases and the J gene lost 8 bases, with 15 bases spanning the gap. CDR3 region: CASSLTPGRGEKLFF. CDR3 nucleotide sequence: TGTGCCAGCAGTTTAACCCCTGGGAGAGGGGAAAAACTGTTTTTT.

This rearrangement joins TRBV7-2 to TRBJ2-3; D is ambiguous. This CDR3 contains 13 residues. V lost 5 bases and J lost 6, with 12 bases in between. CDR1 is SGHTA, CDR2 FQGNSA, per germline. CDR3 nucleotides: TGTGCCAGCAGCCCCGACTGGCAGGATACGCAGTATTTT. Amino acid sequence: CASSPDWQDTQYF.

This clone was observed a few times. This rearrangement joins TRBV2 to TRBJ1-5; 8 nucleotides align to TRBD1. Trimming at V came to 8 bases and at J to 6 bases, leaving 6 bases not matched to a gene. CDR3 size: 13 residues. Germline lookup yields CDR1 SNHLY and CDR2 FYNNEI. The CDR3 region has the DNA TGTGCCAGCGATTCAGGGGGCCGTCAGCCCCAGCATTTT. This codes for CASDSGGRQPQHF.

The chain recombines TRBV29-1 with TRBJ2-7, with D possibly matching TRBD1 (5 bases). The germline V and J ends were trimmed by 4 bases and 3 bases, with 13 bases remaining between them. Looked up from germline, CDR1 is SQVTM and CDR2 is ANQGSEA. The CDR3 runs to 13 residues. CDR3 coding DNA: TGCAGCGTTGTAGTGGACACAGACTACGAGCAGTACGTC. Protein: CSVVVDTDYEQYV.

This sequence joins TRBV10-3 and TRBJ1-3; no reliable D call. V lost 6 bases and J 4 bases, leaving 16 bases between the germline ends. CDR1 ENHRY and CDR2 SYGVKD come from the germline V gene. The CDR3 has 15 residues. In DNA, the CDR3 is TGTGCCATCAGGCTTGCCGGGCCTGCGGGAAACACCATATATTTT. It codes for CAIRLAGPAGNTIYF.

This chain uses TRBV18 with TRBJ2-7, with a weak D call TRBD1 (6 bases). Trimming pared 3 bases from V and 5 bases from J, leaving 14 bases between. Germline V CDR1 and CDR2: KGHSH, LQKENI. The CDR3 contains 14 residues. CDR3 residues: CASSPVKDRHEQYF. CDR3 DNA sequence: TGTGCCAGCTCACCGGTGAAGGACAGACACGAGCAGTACTTC.

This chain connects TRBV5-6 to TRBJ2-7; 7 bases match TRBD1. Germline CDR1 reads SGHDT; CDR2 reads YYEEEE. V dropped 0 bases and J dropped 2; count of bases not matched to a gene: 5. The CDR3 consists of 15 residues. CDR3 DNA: TGTGCCAGCAGCTTGGGCCAGGGGGTGACCTACGAGCAGTACTTC. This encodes CASSLGQGVTYEQYF.

This CDR3 reads CASSIYTGSNDSPLHF. The DNA of the CDR3 is TGTGCCAGTAGTATATATACAGGGTCGAATGATTCACCCCTCCACTTT. The genes are TRBV19 and TRBJ1-6; a weak D match, TRBD1 (6 bases). This CDR3 is built from 16 residues. Germline values: CDR1 LNHDA, CDR2 SQIVND (reference sequence). V lost 2 bases and J 8 bases, leaving 16 bases between the germline ends. Drawing the rest from reference TRBV19 and TRBJ1-6, the complete variable domain is DGGITQSPKYLFRKEGQNVTLSCEQNLNHDAMYWYRQDPGQGLRLIYYSQIVNDFQKGDIAEGYSVSREKKESFPLTVTSAQKNPTAFYLCASSIYTGSNDSPLHFGNGTRLTVT.

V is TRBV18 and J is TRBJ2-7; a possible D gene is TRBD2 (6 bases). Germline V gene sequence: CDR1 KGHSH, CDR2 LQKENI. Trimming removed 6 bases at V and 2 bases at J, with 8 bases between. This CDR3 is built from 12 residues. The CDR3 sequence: CASSGGPYEQYV. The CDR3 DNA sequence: TGTGCCAGCTCGGGGGGTCCCTACGAGCAGTACGTC.

In nucleotides, the CDR3 is TGTGCCAGAAGCACCGAACAGGATAGCAATCAGCCCCAGCATTTT. Encoded protein: CARSTEQDSNQPQHF. The chain recombines TRBV5-3 with TRBJ1-5, with D perhaps TRBD1 (5 bases). TRBV5-3 is an open reading frame, and its role is uncertain. With 4 bases removed from V and 0 bases from J, the gap between germline ends came to 11 bases. This CDR3 is built from 15 residues.

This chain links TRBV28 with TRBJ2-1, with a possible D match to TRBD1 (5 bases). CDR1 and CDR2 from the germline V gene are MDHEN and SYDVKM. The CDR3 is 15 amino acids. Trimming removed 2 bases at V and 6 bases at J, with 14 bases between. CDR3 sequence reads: CASSLIRRDSNEQFF. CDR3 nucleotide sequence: TGTGCCAGCAGTTTAATCCGCCGAGACAGCAATGAGCAGTTCTTC. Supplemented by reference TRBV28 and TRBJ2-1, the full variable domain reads DVKVTQSSRYLVKRTGEKVFLECVQDMDHENMFWYRQDPGLGLRLIYFSYDVKMKEKGDIPEGYSVSREKKERFSLILESASTNQTSMYLCASSLIRRDSNEQFFGPGTRLTVL.

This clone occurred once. The DNA for the CDR3 is TGTGCCAGCAGCGCATACGAGGGCACAGATACGCAGTATTTT. Protein: CASSAYEGTDTQYF. The chain combines TRBV7-2 with TRBJ2-3; no clear D gene. Between the trimmed V and J ends, which lost 5 bases and 1 base, there was a span of 10 bases. CDR3 length: 14 amino acids. Germline V gene sequence: CDR1 SGHTA, CDR2 FQGNSA.

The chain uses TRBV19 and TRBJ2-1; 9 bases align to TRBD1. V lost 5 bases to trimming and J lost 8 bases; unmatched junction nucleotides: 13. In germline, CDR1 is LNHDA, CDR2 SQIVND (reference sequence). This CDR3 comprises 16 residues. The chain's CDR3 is CASSSRTGVFSDEQFF. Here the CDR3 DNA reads TGTGCCAGTAGTTCACGGACAGGGGTTTTCTCCGATGAGCAGTTCTTC.

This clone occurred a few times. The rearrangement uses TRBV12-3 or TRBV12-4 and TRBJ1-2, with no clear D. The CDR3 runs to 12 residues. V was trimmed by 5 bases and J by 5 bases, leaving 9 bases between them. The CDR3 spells CASSRDLYGYTF. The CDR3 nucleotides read TGTGCCAGCAGTCGGGATTTGTATGGCTACACCTTC.

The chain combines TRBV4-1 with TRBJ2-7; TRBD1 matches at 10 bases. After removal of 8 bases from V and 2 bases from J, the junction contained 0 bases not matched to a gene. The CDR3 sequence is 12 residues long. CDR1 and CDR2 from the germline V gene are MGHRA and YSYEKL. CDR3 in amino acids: CASGQGAYEQYF. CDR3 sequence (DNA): TGCGCCAGCGGACAGGGGGCCTACGAGCAGTACTTC.

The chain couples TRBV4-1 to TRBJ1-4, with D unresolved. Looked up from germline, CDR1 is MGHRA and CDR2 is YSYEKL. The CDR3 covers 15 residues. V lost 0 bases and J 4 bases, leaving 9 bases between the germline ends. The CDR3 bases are TGCGCCAGCAGCCAAGACGGGGTGATTAATGAAAAACTGTTTTTT. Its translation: CASSQDGVINEKLFF.

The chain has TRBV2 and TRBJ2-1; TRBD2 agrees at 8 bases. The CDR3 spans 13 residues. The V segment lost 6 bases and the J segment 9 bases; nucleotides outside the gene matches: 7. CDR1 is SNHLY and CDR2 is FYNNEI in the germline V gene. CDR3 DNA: TGTGCCAGCAGCCGGGAGGGACGTGGTGAGCAGTTCTTC. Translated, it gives CASSREGRGEQFF.

In DNA form, the CDR3 reads TGTGCCAGCACCTTTTTGGGGGGGGACCTTGGCTACACCTTC. Its protein product is CASTFLGGDLGYTF. The chain has TRBV21-1 and TRBJ1-2. TRBV21-1 is classified as a pseudogene. The CDR3 runs to 14 residues.

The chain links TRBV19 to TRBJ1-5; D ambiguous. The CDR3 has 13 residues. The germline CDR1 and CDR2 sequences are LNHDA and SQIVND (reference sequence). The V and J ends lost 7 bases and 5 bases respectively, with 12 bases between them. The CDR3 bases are TGTGCCAGTAATACCAGGTTCTATCAGCCCCAGCATTTT. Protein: CASNTRFYQPQHF.

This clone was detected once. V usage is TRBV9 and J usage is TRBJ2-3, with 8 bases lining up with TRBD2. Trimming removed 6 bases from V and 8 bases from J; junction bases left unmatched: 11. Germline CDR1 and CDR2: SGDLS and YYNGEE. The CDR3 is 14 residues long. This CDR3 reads CASTGGSGTGTQYF. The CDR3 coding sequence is TGTGCCAGCACGGGGGGGAGCGGGACTGGTACGCAGTATTTT.

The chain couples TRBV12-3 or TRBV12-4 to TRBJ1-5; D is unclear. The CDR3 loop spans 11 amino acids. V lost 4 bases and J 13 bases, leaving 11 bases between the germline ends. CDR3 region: CASSSSGRQHF. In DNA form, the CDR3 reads TGTGCCAGCAGTTCCTCTGGGCGGCAGCATTTT.

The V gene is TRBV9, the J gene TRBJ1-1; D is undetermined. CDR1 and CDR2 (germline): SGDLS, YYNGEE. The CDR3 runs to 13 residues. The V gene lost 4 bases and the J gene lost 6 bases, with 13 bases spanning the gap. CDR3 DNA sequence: TGTGCCAGCAGCCCCGCCTTGGTGGCTGAAGCTTTCTTT. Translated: CASSPALVAEAFF.

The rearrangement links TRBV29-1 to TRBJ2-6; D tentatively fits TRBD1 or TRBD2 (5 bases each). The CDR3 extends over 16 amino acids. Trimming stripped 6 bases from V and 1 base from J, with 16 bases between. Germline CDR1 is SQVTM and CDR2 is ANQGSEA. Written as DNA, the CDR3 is TGCAGCGTATTAACATGGGGGAAATCTGGGGCCAACGTCCTGACTTTC. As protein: CSVLTWGKSGANVLTF.

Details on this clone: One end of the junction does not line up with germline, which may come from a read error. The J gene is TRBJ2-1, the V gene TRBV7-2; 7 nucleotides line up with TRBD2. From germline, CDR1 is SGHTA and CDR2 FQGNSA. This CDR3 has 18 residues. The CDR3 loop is CASSLGSRAGVSHNEQFF. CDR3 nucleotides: TGTGCCAGCAGCTTAGGGTCGCGGGCGGGAGTCTCCCACAATGAGCAGTTCTTC.